This T cell receptor (beta chain) was found in a study of T cells in Graves' hyperthyroidism and ophthalmopathy. At the level of the study: Blood from the periphery was taken at initial diagnosis, before any treatment. Study results and caveats: Stable hyperthyroidism was separated from ophthalmopathy by a model based on 13 V-J features.

The table lists this clonotype with many counts. Its antigen is as yet unknown. Deletions cut 2 bases from V and 7 bases from J, with 15 bases between. The germline V gene has CDR1 MNHEY and CDR2 SVGEGT. This CDR3 region has 15 residues. Researchers took RNA transcripts and amplified the TCR beta CDR3 regions from them. An initial round of RT-PCR targeting the TCR CDR3 relied on the HTBI primer set. TCRdb itself ran the multiplex PCR reads through MiXCR, one entry per CDR3 protein. The sample has about 720,000 distinct CDR3 sequences, 16% seen once. The sample comprised blood. The gene calls are TRBV6-2 or TRBV6-3 and TRBJ2-1; D may be TRBD2 (6 bases). This clonotype originated in a man aged 18-30 years with Graves' hyperthyroidism. The CDR3 spells CASSYRGGAVNEQFF. The CDR3 DNA sequence: TGTGCCAGCAGTTACAGGGGCGGGGCAGTGAATGAGCAGTTCTTC.